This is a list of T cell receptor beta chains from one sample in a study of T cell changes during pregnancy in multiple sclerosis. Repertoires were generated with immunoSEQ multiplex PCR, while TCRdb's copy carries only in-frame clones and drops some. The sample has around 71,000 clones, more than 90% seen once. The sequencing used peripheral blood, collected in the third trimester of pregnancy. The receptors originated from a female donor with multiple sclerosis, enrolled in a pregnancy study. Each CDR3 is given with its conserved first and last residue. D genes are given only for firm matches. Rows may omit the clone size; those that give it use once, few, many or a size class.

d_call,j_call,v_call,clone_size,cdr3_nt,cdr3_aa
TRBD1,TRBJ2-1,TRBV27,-,TGTGCCAGCGGGACAGGGAATTTCAATGAGCAGTTCTTC,CASGTGNFNEQFF
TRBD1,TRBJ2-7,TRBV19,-,TGTGCCAGTAGTATTGGGACCGGACAGGTGAGCTCCTACGAGCAGTACTTC,CASSIGTGQVSSYEQYF
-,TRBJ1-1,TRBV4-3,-,TGCGCCAGCAGCCAAGATTCACCACCCGGTGAGAACACTGAAGCTTTCTTT,CASSQDSPPGENTEAFF
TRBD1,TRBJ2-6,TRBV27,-,TGTGCCAGCAGTTCCCCCGGGACAGGAGCCGTCGGGGCCAACGTCCTGACTTTC,CASSSPGTGAVGANVLTF
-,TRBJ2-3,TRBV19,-,TGTGCCAGTAGTACCGGGTTTCGGGTCACAGATACGCAGTATTTT,CASSTGFRVTDTQYF
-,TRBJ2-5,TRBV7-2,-,TGTGCCAGCAGCCCCGTACGCTCGGGGACCCAGTACTTC,CASSPVRSGTQYF
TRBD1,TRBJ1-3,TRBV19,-,TGTGCCAGTAGTACGACAGGGGGTTCTGGAAACACCATATATTTT,CASSTTGGSGNTIYF
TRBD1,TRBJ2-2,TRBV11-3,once,TGTGCCAGCAGCCGGGACAGGAGCACCGGGGAGCTGTTTTTT,CASSRDRSTGELFF
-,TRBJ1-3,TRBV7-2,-,TGTGCCAGCAGCTTAGTGCGGGTAACTGGAAACACCATATATTTT,CASSLVRVTGNTIYF
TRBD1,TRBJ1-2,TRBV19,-,TGTGCCAGTAGTATGTGGAGGGGGCTAAACTATGGCTACACCTTC,CASSMWRGLNYGYTF
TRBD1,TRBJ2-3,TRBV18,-,TGTGCCAGCTCACCTGTGGGACAGGGTCCAGATACGCAGTATTTT,CASSPVGQGPDTQYF
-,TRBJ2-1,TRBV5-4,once,TGTGCCAGCAGCTTGACAGGAACGAGCTCCTACAATGAGCAGTTCTTC,CASSLTGTSSYNEQFF
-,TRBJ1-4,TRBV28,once,TGTGCCAGCAGTTTTATCGGGGGTAATGAAAAACTGTTTTTT,CASSFIGGNEKLFF
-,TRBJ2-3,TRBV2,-,TGTGCCAGCGCTGGACGGGAAGATACGCAGTATTTT,CASAGREDTQYF
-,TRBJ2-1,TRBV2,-,TGTGCCAGCAGTGAACAGGGCAGCAATGAGCAGTTCTTC,CASSEQGSNEQFF
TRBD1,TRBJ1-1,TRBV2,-,TGTGCCAGTGCCGGGACAGAGAACACTGAAGCTTTCTTT,CASAGTENTEAFF
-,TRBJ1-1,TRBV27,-,TGTGCCAGCAGACGAGGACAAATGATGAACACTGAAGCTTTCTTT,CASRRGQMMNTEAFF
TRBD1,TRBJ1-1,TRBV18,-,TGTGCCAGCTCACCCACAGGGGGGGAGAACACTGAAGCTTTCTTT,CASSPTGGENTEAFF
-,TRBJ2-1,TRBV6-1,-,TGTGCCAGCTGGCCGGGAGTATCCTACAATGAGCAGTTCTTC,CASWPGVSYNEQFF
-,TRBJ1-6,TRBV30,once,TGTGCCCGGGAGACGGCTCTTCAGGCTTCACCCCTCCACTTT,CARETALQASPLHF
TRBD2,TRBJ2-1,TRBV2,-,TGTGCCAGCATGCCCCCGACCATTAGCGGGAACAATGAGCAGTTCTTC,CASMPPTISGNNEQFF
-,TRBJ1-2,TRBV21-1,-,TGTGCCAGCAGCAACGAGGGTTTCGGCTACACCTTC,CASSNEGFGYTF
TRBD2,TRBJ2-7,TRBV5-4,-,TGTGCCAGCAGCTCAGGGGCGGGAGGGCCTTCCAACGAGCAGTACTTC,CASSSGAGGPSNEQYF
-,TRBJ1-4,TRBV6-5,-,TGTGCCAGCTCCCCGATCCGGGCTAATGAAAAACTGTTTTTT,CASSPIRANEKLFF
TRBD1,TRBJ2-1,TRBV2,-,TGTGTCAGCCGACAGGGGTGGGATGAGCAGTTCTTC,CVSRQGWDEQFF
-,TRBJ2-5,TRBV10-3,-,TGTGCCGTTGCGTCCCGGGAGAGGGAGACCCAGTACTTC,CAVASRERETQYF
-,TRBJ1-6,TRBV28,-,TGTGCCACCATCAGTTCCAGTCTGCCCGCCCATACACCCCTCCACTTT,CATISSSLPAHTPLHF
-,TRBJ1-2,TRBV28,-,TGTGCCAGCAGGGAATTATCTGGGGGGGACTATGGCTACACCTTC,CASRELSGGDYGYTF
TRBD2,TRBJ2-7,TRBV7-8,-,TGTGCCAGCAGCTCACCTACTAGCGGGAGGGCCTACGAGCAGTACTTC,CASSSPTSGRAYEQYF
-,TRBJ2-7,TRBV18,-,TGTGCCAGCTCACCGTACCAGGGGTCCCACGAGCAGTACTTC,CASSPYQGSHEQYF
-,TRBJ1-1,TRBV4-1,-,TGCGCCAGCAGCCAAGAAGGGAGGCGATACACTGAAGCTTTCTTT,CASSQEGRRYTEAFF
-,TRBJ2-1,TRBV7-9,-,TGTGCCAGCAGGAAGGGGGAGACCCCCTACAATGAGCAGTTCTTC,CASRKGETPYNEQFF
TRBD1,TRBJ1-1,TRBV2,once,TGTGCCAGCAGTGAACAGGGGGGCTTGAACACTGAAGCTTTCTTT,CASSEQGGLNTEAFF
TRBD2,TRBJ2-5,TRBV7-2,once,TGTGCCAGCAGCTTAGAATTAGCGGGCCCCCAAGAGACCCAGTACTTC,CASSLELAGPQETQYF
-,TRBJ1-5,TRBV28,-,TGTGCCAGCAGTTTCTATCCCTTCCTCAATCAGCCCCAGCATTTT,CASSFYPFLNQPQHF
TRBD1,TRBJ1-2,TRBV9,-,TGTGCCAGCAGCGTAGGGGACAGGACGAACTATGGCTACACCTTC,CASSVGDRTNYGYTF
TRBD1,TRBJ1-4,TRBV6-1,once,TGTGCCAGCAGTGAAGCGACAGGGGGGTTTGGTGAAAAACTGTTTTTT,CASSEATGGFGEKLFF
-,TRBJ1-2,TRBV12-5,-,TGTGCTAGTGGCCTACAGGTTTATGGCTACACCTTC,CASGLQVYGYTF
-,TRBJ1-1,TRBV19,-,TGTGCCAGTAGTACGACCCTAGGGGACACTGAAGCTTTCTTT,CASSTTLGDTEAFF
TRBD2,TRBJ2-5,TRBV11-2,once,TGTGCCAGCAGCTTAAGGCTAGCGGGAGTCGAGACCCAGTACTTC,CASSLRLAGVETQYF
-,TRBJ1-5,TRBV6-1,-,TGTGCCAGCAGTGATGACCACAGGGCTAGACAGCCCCAGCATTTT,CASSDDHRARQPQHF
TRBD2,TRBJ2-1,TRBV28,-,TGTGCCAGCAGTCTCGGACTAGAGGGCCCCTCCTACAATGAGCAGTTCTTC,CASSLGLEGPSYNEQFF
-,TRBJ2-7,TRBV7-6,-,TGTGCCAGCAGCCCCTTGGGGGGTTCGCGGGAGCAGTACTTC,CASSPLGGSREQYF
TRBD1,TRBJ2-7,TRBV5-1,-,TGCGCCAGCAGCGAGGGACAGGGTTCCTACGAGCAGTACTTC,CASSEGQGSYEQYF
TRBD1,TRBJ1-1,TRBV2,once,TGTGCCAGCAGTCGGGACAGGGGGGCAACTGAAGCTTTCTTT,CASSRDRGATEAFF
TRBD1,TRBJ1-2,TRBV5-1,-,TGCGCCAGCAGCGTGGGACAGGGGAAATATGGCTACACCTTC,CASSVGQGKYGYTF
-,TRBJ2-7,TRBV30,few,TGTGCCTGGAGTTTGAGGAAGACCTACGAGCAGTACTTC,CAWSLRKTYEQYF
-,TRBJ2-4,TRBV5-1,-,TGCGCCAGCAGCTGGGGGGGGCTCAGCATTCAGTACTTC,CASSWGGLSIQYF
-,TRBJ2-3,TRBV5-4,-,TGTGCCAGCAGCTTGGCCGGTCCTCGCACAGATACGCAGTATTTT,CASSLAGPRTDTQYF
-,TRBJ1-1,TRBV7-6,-,TGTGCCAGCAGCGGTGACACGAACACTGAAGCTTTCTTT,CASSGDTNTEAFF